This is a list of T cell receptor beta chains from one sample in a study of Ad26.COV2.S vaccination and SARS-CoV-2 variants. This table comes from immunoSEQ multiplex PCR, and its TCRdb copy is limited to in-frame clones, with some not included. The table lists about 460,000 clones, 70% to 90% of them singletons. The sample was peripheral blood, taken in a trial of Ad26.COV2.S vaccine versus placebo. Receptors originate from a person aged 18-60 years who received the Ad26.COV2.S COVID-19 vaccine or a placebo. The CDR3 runs from the conserved cysteine through the conserved F or W. Each record gives: clone size, J gene, D gene, V gene, CDR3 DNA, CDR3 protein. D genes are given only for firm matches. Size is stated for part of the rows, as once, few or many counts, or as a class when the clone is expanded.

abundance: -; j_gene: TRBJ2-7; d_gene: -; v_gene: TRBV11-2; CDR3nt: TGTGCCAGCAGCTTAGTAGGAGGGATAATACCCGAGCAGTACTTC; CDR3aa: CASSLVGGIIPEQYF
abundance: -; j_gene: TRBJ2-1; d_gene: TRBD1; v_gene: TRBV9; CDR3nt: TGTGCCAGCAGCGCCCCGGGACAGGTCTACAATGAGCAGTTCTTC; CDR3aa: CASSAPGQVYNEQFF
abundance: once; j_gene: TRBJ1-1; d_gene: -; v_gene: TRBV6-5; CDR3nt: TGTGCCAGCAGTTGGGGAGGAAGGGTTTTGAACACTGAAGCTTTCTTT; CDR3aa: CASSWGGRVLNTEAFF
abundance: -; j_gene: TRBJ2-1; d_gene: -; v_gene: TRBV3-1/TRBV3-2; CDR3nt: TGTGCCAGCAGCCCCCACGGAGATGAGCAGTTCTTC; CDR3aa: CASSPHGDEQFF
abundance: once; j_gene: TRBJ2-1; d_gene: TRBD2; v_gene: TRBV19; CDR3nt: TGTGCCAGTAGTCCCGGGACTAGCGCCTACAATGAGCAGTTCTTC; CDR3aa: CASSPGTSAYNEQFF
abundance: -; j_gene: TRBJ2-3; d_gene: -; v_gene: TRBV6-2/TRBV6-3; CDR3nt: TGTGCCAGCAGTTACCCCGGATCTAGCACAGATACGCAGTATTTT; CDR3aa: CASSYPGSSTDTQYF
abundance: -; j_gene: TRBJ2-2; d_gene: -; v_gene: TRBV9; CDR3nt: TGTGCCAGCAGCCCCATGGGTCCCGGGGAGCTGTTTTTT; CDR3aa: CASSPMGPGELFF
abundance: -; j_gene: TRBJ1-1; d_gene: -; v_gene: TRBV9; CDR3nt: TGTGCCAGCAGCACGGGACGGCCGAACACTGAAGCTTTCTTT; CDR3aa: CASSTGRPNTEAFF
abundance: -; j_gene: TRBJ1-2; d_gene: TRBD1; v_gene: TRBV20-1; CDR3nt: TGCAGTGCTAGTAGGGACAGGGTCGGAGGATACTATGGCTACACCTTC; CDR3aa: CSASRDRVGGYYGYTF
abundance: -; j_gene: TRBJ2-5; d_gene: TRBD2; v_gene: TRBV30; CDR3nt: TGTGCCTGGAGGACTAGCGGGAGTGAGACCCAGTACTTC; CDR3aa: CAWRTSGSETQYF
abundance: few; j_gene: TRBJ1-6; d_gene: TRBD1; v_gene: TRBV30; CDR3nt: TGTGCCTGGAGTGACCGGACAGGGTGGAATTCACCCCTCCACTTT; CDR3aa: CAWSDRTGWNSPLHF
abundance: -; j_gene: TRBJ2-7; d_gene: TRBD2; v_gene: TRBV20-1; CDR3nt: TGCAGTGCAAGTACTAGCGGGGGTTTTTGGAACGAGCAGTACTTC; CDR3aa: CSASTSGGFWNEQYF
abundance: -; j_gene: TRBJ1-1; d_gene: -; v_gene: TRBV30; CDR3nt: TGTGCCTGGACTCCACCAGGTTGGAGGGGCACTGAAGCTTTCTTT; CDR3aa: CAWTPPGWRGTEAFF
abundance: -; j_gene: TRBJ1-1; d_gene: -; v_gene: TRBV6-5; CDR3nt: TGTGCCAGCAGCTCATTAACTGGGATGAACACTGAAGCTTTCTTT; CDR3aa: CASSSLTGMNTEAFF
abundance: -; j_gene: TRBJ2-7; d_gene: -; v_gene: TRBV9; CDR3nt: TGTGCCAGCAGCGTAGACTCAATTTCCTACGAGCAGTACTTC; CDR3aa: CASSVDSISYEQYF
abundance: -; j_gene: TRBJ2-1; d_gene: -; v_gene: TRBV25-1; CDR3nt: TGTGCCAGCAGTGGATGGGAAGGGACCTACAATGAGCAGTTCTTC; CDR3aa: CASSGWEGTYNEQFF
abundance: -; j_gene: TRBJ1-5; d_gene: -; v_gene: TRBV27; CDR3nt: TGTGCCAGCAGCAAAGCAGGGGACGGGCAGCCCCAGCATTTT; CDR3aa: CASSKAGDGQPQHF
abundance: -; j_gene: TRBJ2-7; d_gene: -; v_gene: TRBV19; CDR3nt: TGTGCCAGTAGCCTGACTCTCTCCTACGAGCAGTACTTC; CDR3aa: CASSLTLSYEQYF
abundance: -; j_gene: TRBJ2-1; d_gene: -; v_gene: TRBV20-1; CDR3nt: TGCAGTGCTAGTGGGGGGCCCGCGTACAATGAGCAGTTCTTC; CDR3aa: CSASGGPAYNEQFF
abundance: -; j_gene: TRBJ2-7; d_gene: TRBD1; v_gene: TRBV27; CDR3nt: TGTGCCAGCAGTCCGGGACAGGGTAGCGACGAGCAGTACTTC; CDR3aa: CASSPGQGSDEQYF
abundance: -; j_gene: TRBJ2-6; d_gene: -; v_gene: TRBV7-3; CDR3nt: TGTGCCAGCAGCTACACCCCAGGGAATGGGGCCAACGTCCTGACTTTC; CDR3aa: CASSYTPGNGANVLTF
abundance: -; j_gene: TRBJ2-2; d_gene: -; v_gene: TRBV11-2; CDR3nt: TGTGCCAGCAGCTTAACGGTCAGCGGGGAGCTGTTTTTT; CDR3aa: CASSLTVSGELFF
abundance: -; j_gene: TRBJ2-5; d_gene: TRBD2; v_gene: TRBV4-1; CDR3nt: TGCGCCAGCAGCCAGTTCGCGGGGGTAGTAGAGACCCAGTACTTC; CDR3aa: CASSQFAGVVETQYF
abundance: -; j_gene: TRBJ1-5; d_gene: -; v_gene: TRBV28; CDR3nt: TGTGCCAGCAGGGAACAGGGCGGGGGCAATCAGCCCCAGCATTTT; CDR3aa: CASREQGGGNQPQHF